Listed here are 16 T cell receptor beta chains from one sample, sequenced in a study of shared clonotypes between healthy human individuals. This table comes from immunoSEQ multiplex PCR, and its TCRdb copy is limited to in-frame clones, with some not included. The data hold 1,400,000 or so clones, with around 98.5% observed a single time. Sequenced input: naive CD4+ T cells sorted from blood. Subset indicated: CD45RA+ positively selected. The receptor set was obtained from a man aged 25 to 45 in good health.

The gene calls are TRBV7-9 and TRBJ2-1, with D unclear. Trimming cost V 2 bases and J 7 bases, with 12 bases left between them. Germline V gene sequence: CDR1 SEHNR, CDR2 FQNEAQ (reference sequence). The CDR3 has 14 residues. CDR3 loop: CASSLKGSVNEQFF. DNA for the CDR3: TGTGCCAGCAGCTTAAAGGGCAGCGTTAATGAGCAGTTCTTC.

V usage is TRBV18 and J usage is TRBJ2-7; tentatively, D is TRBD2 (5 bases). This CDR3 region has 13 residues. Trimming stripped 3 bases from V and 3 bases from J, with 9 bases between. Per germline, CDR1 KGHSH and CDR2 LQKENI. The CDR3, as DNA: TGTGCCAGCTCACCGGACGGGATCTACGAGCAGTACTTC. Its protein is CASSPDGIYEQYF.

In DNA form, the CDR3 reads TGCGCCAGCCGCTCGGGGCGTTCCGGCGGGGAGCTGTTTTTT. It is translated as CASRSGRSGGELFF. The chain joins TRBV4-3 to TRBJ2-2; D may match TRBD1 or TRBD2 (5 bases each). Germline V lookup: CDR1 LGHNA, CDR2 YSLEER. Trimming left V 8 bases short and J 7 bases short, with 17 bases between. The CDR3 contains 14 residues.

This clone has a count of ten or more. The rearrangement links TRBV27 to TRBJ1-5, with 9 bases aligning to TRBD1. The CDR3 totals 16 residues. From germline, CDR1 is MNHEY and CDR2 SMNVEV (reference sequence). The V and J ends lost 5 bases and 6 bases, in that order; junction bases with no gene match: 11. The chain's CDR3 is CASSTRWTGEGQPQHF. CDR3 nucleotide sequence: TGTGCCAGCAGTACACGATGGACAGGGGAAGGTCAGCCCCAGCATTTT.

V usage is TRBV6-4 and J usage is TRBJ1-2; TRBD1 aligns across 9 bases. V trimming: 2 bases; J trimming: 8 bases; junction bases outside the gene matches: 3. The V gene's germline CDR1 is MRHNA and CDR2 SNTAGT. The CDR3 has 13 residues. CDR3 bases: TGTGCCAGCAGTGACGGACAGGGGAACGGCTACACCTTC. Amino acid sequence: CASSDGQGNGYTF.

The chain carries TRBV7-9 and TRBJ2-3; TRBD2 is a possible D gene (5 bases). The CDR3 runs to 12 residues. From germline, CDR1 is SEHNR and CDR2 FQNEAQ (reference sequence). The V end lost 5 bases, the J end lost 7 bases, and 10 bases lay between the germline ends. The CDR3, as DNA: TGTGCCAGCAGCAGAACTAGTTATACGCAGTATTTT. Its protein product is CASSRTSYTQYF.

The J gene is TRBJ2-3, the V gene TRBV10-1, with TRBD2 as a possible D gene (5 bases). CDR1 and CDR2 from the germline V gene are WNHNN and SYGVQD (reference sequence). The CDR3 covers 14 residues. V lost 3 bases and J 1 base, leaving 8 bases between the germline ends. The CDR3 reads CASSDLARTDTQYF. The CDR3 DNA is TGCGCCAGCAGTGATCTAGCCCGCACAGATACGCAGTATTTT.

This sequence joins TRBV27 and TRBJ2-3, with 9 bases matching TRBD2. In germline, CDR1 is MNHEY, CDR2 SMNVEV (reference sequence). V gave up 1 base and J gave up 5 bases; unmatched junction bases: 4. The CDR3 is made up of 15 amino acids. The CDR3 nucleotides read TGTGCCAGCAGTTTATTGGGACTAGCTATAGATACGCAGTATTTT. Amino acid sequence: CASSLLGLAIDTQYF.

The chain recombines TRBV7-9 with TRBJ2-7; D perhaps matches TRBD2 (6 bases). V lost 8 bases, J lost 2 bases, and 25 bases lay in between. CDR3 length: 17 amino acids. The germline CDR1 and CDR2 sequences are SEHNR and FQNEAQ (reference sequence). CDR3: CASGRNPLGGSTYEQYF. As DNA, the CDR3 is TGTGCCAGCGGACGGAACCCGCTCGGGGGATCGACCTACGAGCAGTACTTC.

The V gene is TRBV5-1, the J gene TRBJ1-1; D unclear. Trimming removed 0 bases at V and 3 bases at J, with 9 bases between. The CDR3 contains 14 residues. In germline, CDR1 is SGHRS, CDR2 YFSETQ. This CDR3 is CASSLAGGYTEAFF. For the CDR3, the DNA is TGCGCCAGCAGCTTGGCTGGTGGGTACACTGAAGCTTTCTTT.

The rearrangement links TRBV6-6 to TRBJ1-1; no clear D. V gave up 0 bases and J gave up 2 bases, with 7 bases separating them. Germline V CDR1 and CDR2: MNHNY, SVGAGI (reference sequence). CDR3 length: 14 residues. The CDR3 here is CASSYSIDNTEAFF. The CDR3 DNA reads as TGTGCCAGCAGTTACTCGATAGATAACACTGAAGCTTTCTTT.

The genes are TRBV19 and TRBJ1-2, with D maybe TRBD1 (6 bases). Germline lookup yields CDR1 LNHDA and CDR2 SQIVND (reference sequence). This CDR3 has 14 amino acids. The V and J ends lost 7 bases and 5 bases respectively, with 17 bases between them. CDR3 nucleotides: TGTGCCAGTACCCCCGACAGGTCCGGTTATGGCTACACCTTC. It yields the protein CASTPDRSGYGYTF.

The V and J genes are TRBV5-6 and TRBJ1-2, with 8 bases matching TRBD1. CDR3 length: 17 amino acids. V shed 2 bases, J shed 3 bases, and the junction held 12 bases outside the gene matches. CDR1 is SGHDT and CDR2 is YYEEEE in the germline V gene. This chain's CDR3 is CASSFFRRTGFYYGYTF. The CDR3 coding sequence is TGTGCCAGCAGCTTCTTCCGTAGGACAGGGTTTTACTATGGCTACACCTTC. The whole variable domain, filled in from reference TRBV5-6 and TRBJ1-2, reads DAGVTQSPTHLIKTRGQQVTLRCSPKSGHDTVSWYQQALGQGPQFIFQYYEEEERQRGNFPDRFSGHQFPNYSSELNVNALLLGDSALYLCASSFFRRTGFYYGYTFGSGTRLTVV.

This clone showed up just once. The gene calls are TRBV7-9 and TRBJ2-5, with D possibly TRBD1 on 5 matching bases. Deletions cut 1 base from V and 8 bases from J, with 17 bases between. CDR1 SEHNR and CDR2 FQNEAQ come from the germline V gene (reference sequence). The CDR3 is 15 amino acids. CDR3 region: CASSLVPQLQGTQYF. In DNA, the CDR3 is TGTGCCAGCAGCTTAGTTCCACAGCTCCAGGGAACCCAGTACTTC.

This chain connects TRBV5-1 to TRBJ2-3, with 12 bases matching TRBD2. The trim removed 4 bases at V and 2 bases at J, leaving 5 bases unmatched. The CDR3 is 16 residues long. Germline V gene lookup returns CDR1 SGHRS and CDR2 YFSETQ. The CDR3 sequence: CASSHGLAGLTDTQYF. The CDR3, as DNA: TGCGCCAGCAGCCACGGACTAGCGGGACTCACAGATACGCAGTATTTT.

The CDR3 bases are TGTGCCAGCAGAAAAGAGGGGCCAGGGCCAAGCTCCTACAATGAGCAGTTCTTC. Protein: CASRKEGPGPSSYNEQFF. This chain connects TRBV21-1 to TRBJ2-1; the table calls TRBD1, which could not be checked here. TRBV21-1 is annotated as a pseudogene. This CDR3 contains 18 residues.